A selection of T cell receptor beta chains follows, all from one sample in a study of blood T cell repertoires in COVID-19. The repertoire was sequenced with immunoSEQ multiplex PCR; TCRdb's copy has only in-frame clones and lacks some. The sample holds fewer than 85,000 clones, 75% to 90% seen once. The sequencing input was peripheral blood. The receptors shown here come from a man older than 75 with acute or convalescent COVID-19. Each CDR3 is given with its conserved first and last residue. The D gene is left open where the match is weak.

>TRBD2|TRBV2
CASETSGHTDTQYF
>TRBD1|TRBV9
CASSVGVGGSGQETQYF
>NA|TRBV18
CASSPDRNTGELFF
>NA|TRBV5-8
CASSPRGQQPQHF
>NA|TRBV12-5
CASGPRGATTDTQYF
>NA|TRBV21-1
CASSKRSTGLRRGPRDYEQYF
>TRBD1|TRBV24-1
CATSEGTGASNTIYF
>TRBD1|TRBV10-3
CAISADRGNTEAFF
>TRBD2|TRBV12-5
CASGHSRTSGGYNEQFF
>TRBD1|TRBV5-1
CASSAGQGETQYF
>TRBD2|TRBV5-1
CASSHLAGSSYNEQFF
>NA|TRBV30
CAWSVWGRLYEQYF
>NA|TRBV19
CASTQGLSTDTQYF
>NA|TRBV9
CASSWRTSTDTQYF
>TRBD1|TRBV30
CAWSVQGARETQYF
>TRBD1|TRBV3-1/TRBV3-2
CASSPRDRGVNTEAFF
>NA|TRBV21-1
CASSKGHSYEQYF
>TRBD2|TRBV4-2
CASSQALAGETYEQYF
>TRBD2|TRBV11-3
CASSPNFGLAGVDEQFF
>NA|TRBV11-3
CASSLGGERPYEQYF
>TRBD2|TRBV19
CASTGAGLSTDTQYF
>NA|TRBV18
CASSPMIQAQYF
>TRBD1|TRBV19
CASSTEGAIANYGYTF
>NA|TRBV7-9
CASTTDRHTDTQYF
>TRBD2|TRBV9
CASSVAGGANTGELFF
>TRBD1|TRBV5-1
CASSPGTGLEKLFF
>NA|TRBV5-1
CASSLDAGEQYF
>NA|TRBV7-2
CASSLAPAQGVEKLFF
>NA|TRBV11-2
CASSFRRGEKLFF
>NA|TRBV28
CASSYRDNYQPQHF
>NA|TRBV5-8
CASSVSGYGYTF